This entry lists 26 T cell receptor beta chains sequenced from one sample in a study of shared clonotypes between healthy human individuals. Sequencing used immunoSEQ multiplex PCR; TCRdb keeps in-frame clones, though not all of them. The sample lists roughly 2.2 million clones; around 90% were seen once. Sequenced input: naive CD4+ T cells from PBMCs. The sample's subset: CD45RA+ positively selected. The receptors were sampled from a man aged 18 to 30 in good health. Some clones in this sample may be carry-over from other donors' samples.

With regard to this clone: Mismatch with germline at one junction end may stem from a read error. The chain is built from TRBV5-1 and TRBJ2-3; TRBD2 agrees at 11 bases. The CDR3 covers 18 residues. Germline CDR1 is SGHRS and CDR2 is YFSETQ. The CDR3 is CASSGGPTSGISTDTQYF. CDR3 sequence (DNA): TGCGCCAGCAGCGGGGGGCCGACTAGCGGGATAAGCACCGATACGCAGTATTTT.

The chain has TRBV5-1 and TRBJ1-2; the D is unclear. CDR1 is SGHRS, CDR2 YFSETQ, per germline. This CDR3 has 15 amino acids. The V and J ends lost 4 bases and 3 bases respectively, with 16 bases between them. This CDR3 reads CASSPPPGSDYGYTF. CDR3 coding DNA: TGCGCCAGCAGCCCCCCGCCGGGGAGTGACTATGGCTACACCTTC.

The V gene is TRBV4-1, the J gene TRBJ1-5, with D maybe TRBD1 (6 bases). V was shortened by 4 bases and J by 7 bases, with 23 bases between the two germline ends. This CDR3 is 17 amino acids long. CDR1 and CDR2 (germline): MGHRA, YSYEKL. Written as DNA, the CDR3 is TGCGCCAGCAGCCCCCAAAGTCGGGGGGCAATAGCCCAGCCCCAGCATTTT. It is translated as CASSPQSRGAIAQPQHF.

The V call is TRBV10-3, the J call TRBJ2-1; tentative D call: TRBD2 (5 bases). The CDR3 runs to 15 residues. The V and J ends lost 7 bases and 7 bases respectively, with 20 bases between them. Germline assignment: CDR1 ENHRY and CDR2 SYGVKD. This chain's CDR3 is CAINRGNSVGNEQFF. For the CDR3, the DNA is TGTGCCATCAACCGAGGGAATAGTGTTGGGAATGAGCAGTTCTTC.

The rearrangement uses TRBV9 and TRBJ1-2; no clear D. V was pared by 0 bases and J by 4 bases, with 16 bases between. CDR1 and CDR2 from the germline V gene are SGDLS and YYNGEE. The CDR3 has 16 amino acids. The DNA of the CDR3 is TGTGCCAGCAGCGTAGCTACGGCGGACCAACCCTATGGCTACACCTTC. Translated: CASSVATADQPYGYTF.

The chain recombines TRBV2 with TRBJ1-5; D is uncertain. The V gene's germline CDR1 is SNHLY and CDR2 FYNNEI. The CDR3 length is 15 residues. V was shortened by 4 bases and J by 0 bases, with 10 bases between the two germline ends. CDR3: CASSGRSYSNQPQHF. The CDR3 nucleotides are TGTGCCAGCAGTGGGAGGAGCTATAGCAATCAGCCCCAGCATTTT.

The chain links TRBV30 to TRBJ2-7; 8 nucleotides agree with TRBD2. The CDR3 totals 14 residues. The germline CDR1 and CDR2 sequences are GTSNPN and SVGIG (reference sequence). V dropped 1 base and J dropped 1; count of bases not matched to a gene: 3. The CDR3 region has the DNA TGTGCCTGGAGTGGCGGGGGGAAATCCTACGAGCAGTACTTC. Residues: CAWSGGGKSYEQYF.

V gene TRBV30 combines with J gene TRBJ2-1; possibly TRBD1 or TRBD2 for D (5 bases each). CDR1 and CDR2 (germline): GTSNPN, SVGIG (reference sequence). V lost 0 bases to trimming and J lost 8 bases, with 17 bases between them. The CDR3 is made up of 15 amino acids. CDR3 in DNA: TGTGCCTGGAGTGTGGGACCCTCACCCCGGGATGAGCAGTTCTTC. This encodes CAWSVGPSPRDEQFF.

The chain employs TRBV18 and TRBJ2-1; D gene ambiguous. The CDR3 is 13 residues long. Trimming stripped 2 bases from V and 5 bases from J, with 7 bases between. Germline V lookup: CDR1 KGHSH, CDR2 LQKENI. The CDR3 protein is CASSPSIDNEQFF. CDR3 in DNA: TGTGCCAGCTCACCATCTATTGACAATGAGCAGTTCTTC.

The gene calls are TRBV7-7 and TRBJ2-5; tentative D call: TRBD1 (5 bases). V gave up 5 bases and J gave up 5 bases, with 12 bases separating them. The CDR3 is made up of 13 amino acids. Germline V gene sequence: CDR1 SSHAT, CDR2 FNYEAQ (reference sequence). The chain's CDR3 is CASSPGARETQYF. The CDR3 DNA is TGTGCCAGCAGCCCTGGGGCCAGGGAGACCCAGTACTTC.

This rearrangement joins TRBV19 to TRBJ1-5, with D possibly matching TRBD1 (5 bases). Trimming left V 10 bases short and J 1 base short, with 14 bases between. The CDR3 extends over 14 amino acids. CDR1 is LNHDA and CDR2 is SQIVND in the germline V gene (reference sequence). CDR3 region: CATSRGLSNQPQHF. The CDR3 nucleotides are TGTGCCACCTCTCGGGGGTTAAGCAATCAGCCCCAGCATTTT. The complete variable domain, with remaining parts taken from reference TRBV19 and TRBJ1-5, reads DGGITQSPKYLFRKEGQNVTLSCEQNLNHDAMYWYRQDPGQGLRLIYYSQIVNDFQKGDIAEGYSVSREKKESFPLTVTSAQKNPTAFYLCATSRGLSNQPQHFGDGTRLSIL.

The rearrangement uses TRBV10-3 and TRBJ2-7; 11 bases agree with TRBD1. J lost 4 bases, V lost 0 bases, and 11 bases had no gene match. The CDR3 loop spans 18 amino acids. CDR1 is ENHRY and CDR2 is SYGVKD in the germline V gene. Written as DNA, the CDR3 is TGTGCCATCAGTGAGTCGTGGAGTCGGGGACAGGGGGGTTACGAGCAGTACTTC. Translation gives CAISESWSRGQGGYEQYF.

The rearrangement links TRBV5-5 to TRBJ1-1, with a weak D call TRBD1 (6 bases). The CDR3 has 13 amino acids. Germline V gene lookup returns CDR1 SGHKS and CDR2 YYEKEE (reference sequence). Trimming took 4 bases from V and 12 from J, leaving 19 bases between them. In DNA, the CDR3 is TGTGCCAGCAGCCTGCAGGGGATCGGTTCAACTTTCTTT. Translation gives CASSLQGIGSTFF.

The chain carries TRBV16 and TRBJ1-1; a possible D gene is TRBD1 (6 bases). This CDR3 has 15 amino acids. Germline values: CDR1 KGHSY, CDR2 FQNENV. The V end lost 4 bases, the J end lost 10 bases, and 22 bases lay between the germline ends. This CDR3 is CASSPMIAVVRGAFF. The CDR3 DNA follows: TGTGCCAGCAGCCCAATGATCGCAGTCGTCAGGGGAGCTTTCTTT.

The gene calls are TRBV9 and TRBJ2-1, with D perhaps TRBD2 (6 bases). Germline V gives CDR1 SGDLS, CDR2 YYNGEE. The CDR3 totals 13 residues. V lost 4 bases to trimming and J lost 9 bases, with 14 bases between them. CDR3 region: CASSSRREAEQFF. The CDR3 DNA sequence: TGTGCCAGCAGCTCGCGAAGGGAGGCTGAGCAGTTCTTC.

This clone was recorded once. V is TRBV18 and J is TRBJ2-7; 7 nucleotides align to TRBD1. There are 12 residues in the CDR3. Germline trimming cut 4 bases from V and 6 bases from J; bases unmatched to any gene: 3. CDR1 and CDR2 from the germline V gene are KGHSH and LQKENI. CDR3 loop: CASSQTGLEQYF. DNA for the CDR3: TGTGCCAGCTCACAGACAGGGCTCGAGCAGTACTTC.

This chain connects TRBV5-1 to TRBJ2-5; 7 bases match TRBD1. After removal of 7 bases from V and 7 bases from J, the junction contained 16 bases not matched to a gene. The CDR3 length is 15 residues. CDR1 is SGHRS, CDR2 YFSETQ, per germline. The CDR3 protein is CASGQGHRGPGTQYF. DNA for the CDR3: TGCGCCAGCGGTCAGGGCCACAGGGGCCCGGGGACCCAGTACTTC.

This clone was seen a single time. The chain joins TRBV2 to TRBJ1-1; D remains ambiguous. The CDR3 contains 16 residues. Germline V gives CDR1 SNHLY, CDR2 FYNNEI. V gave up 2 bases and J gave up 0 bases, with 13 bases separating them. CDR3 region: CASSEFGQLMNTEAFF. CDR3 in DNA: TGTGCCAGCAGTGAATTCGGGCAGCTAATGAACACTGAAGCTTTCTTT.

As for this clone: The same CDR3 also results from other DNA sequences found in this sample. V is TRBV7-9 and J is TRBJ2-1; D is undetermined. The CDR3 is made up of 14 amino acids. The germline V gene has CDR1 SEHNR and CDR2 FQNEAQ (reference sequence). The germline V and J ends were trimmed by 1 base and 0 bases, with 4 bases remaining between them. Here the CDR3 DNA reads TGTGCCAGCAGCTTAGTACTCTCCTACAATGAGCAGTTCTTC. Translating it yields CASSLVLSYNEQFF.

CDR3 region: CASSAGLESEQYF. The CDR3 DNA sequence: TGTGCCAGCAGCGCAGGCCTAGAATCTGAGCAGTACTTC. V is TRBV7-3 and J is TRBJ2-7; D ambiguous. V gave up 5 bases and J gave up 7 bases, with 15 bases separating them. This CDR3 is built from 13 residues. Germline V gene lookup returns CDR1 SGHTA and CDR2 FQGTGA. Full variable domain (rest looked up from reference TRBV7-3 and TRBJ2-7): GAGVSQTPSNKVTEKGKYVELRCDPISGHTALYWYRQSLGQGPEFLIYFQGTGAADDSGLPNDRFFAVRPEGSVSTLKIQRTERGDSAVYLCASSAGLESEQYFGPGTRLTVT.

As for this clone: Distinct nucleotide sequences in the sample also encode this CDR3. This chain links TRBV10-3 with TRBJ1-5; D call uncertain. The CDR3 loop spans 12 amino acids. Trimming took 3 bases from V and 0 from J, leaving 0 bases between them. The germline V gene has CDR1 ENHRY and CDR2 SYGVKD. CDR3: CAISDSNQPQHF. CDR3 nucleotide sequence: TGTGCCATCAGTGATAGCAATCAGCCCCAGCATTTT.

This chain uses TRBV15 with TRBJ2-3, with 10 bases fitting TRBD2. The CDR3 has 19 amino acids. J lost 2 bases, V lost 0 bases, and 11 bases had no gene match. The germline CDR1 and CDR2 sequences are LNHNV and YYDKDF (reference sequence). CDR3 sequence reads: CATSRERRGLADNTDTQYF. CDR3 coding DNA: TGTGCCACCAGCAGAGAAAGAAGAGGACTAGCGGACAACACAGATACGCAGTATTTT. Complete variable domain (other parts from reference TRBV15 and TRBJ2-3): DAMVIQNPRYQVTQFGKPVTLSCSQTLNHNVMYWYQQKSSQAPKLLFHYYDKDFNNEADTPDNFQSRRPNTSFCFLDIRSPGLGDTAMYLCATSRERRGLADNTDTQYFGPGTRLTVL.

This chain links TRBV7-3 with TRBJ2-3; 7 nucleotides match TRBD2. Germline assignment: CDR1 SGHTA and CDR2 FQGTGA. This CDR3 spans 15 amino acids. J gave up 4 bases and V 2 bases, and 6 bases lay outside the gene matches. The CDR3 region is CASSLVREAPDTQYF. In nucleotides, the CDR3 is TGTGCCAGCAGCTTAGTACGGGAGGCCCCAGATACGCAGTATTTT. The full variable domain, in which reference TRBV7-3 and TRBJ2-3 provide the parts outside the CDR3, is GAGVSQTPSNKVTEKGKYVELRCDPISGHTALYWYRQSLGQGPEFLIYFQGTGAADDSGLPNDRFFAVRPEGSVSTLKIQRTERGDSAVYLCASSLVREAPDTQYFGPGTRLTVL.

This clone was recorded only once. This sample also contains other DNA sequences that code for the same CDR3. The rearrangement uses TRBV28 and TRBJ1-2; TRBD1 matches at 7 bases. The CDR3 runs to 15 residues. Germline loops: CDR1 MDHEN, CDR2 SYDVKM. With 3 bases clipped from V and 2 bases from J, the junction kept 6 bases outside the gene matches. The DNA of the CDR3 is TGTGCCAGCAGTTTTGCCGGGACAGAGAACTATGGCTACACCTTC. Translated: CASSFAGTENYGYTF.

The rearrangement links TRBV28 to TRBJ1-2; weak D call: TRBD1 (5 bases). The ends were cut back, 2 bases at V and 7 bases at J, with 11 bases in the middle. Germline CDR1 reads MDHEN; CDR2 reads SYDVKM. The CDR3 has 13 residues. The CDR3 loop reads CASSLVQGFGYTF. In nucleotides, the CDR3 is TGTGCCAGCAGTTTAGTGCAGGGCTTTGGCTACACCTTC.

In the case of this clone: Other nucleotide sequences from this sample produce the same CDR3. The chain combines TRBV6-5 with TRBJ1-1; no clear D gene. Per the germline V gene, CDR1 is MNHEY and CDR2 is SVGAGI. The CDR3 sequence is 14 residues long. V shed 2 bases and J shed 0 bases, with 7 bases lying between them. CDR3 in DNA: TGTGCCAGCAGTTACGGACCAATGAACACTGAAGCTTTCTTT. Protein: CASSYGPMNTEAFF.